Here is one T cell receptor (beta chain) with its context. The data stem from a study of blood T cells in healthy people across ages. The V gene's germline CDR1 is LGHNA and CDR2 YNFKEQ. The CDR3 runs to 17 residues. V gave up 4 bases and J gave up 2 bases; unmatched junction bases: 5. PCR was performed a second time for about 6 to 12 cycles using a sample-barcoded 5' primer and a J-beta primer mix. TCRdb reanalysed the 5' RACE reads using MiXCR and keeps one entry per CDR3 protein. The table lists approximately 800,000 distinct CDR3 sequences, roughly 60% of them singletons. The gene calls are TRBV4-2 and TRBJ2-5, with 15 bases fitting TRBD2. Sequencing was done on a sample of blood. This sequence was found in a man aged 30-40 years in good health. This chain's CDR3 is CASSPRTSGGGQETQYF. The CDR3 nucleotides read TGTGCCAGCAGCCCCCGGACTAGCGGGGGGGGGCAAGAGACCCAGTACTTC.